A selection of T cell receptor beta chains follows, all from one sample in a study of technical replicates of blood from several donors. Using immunoSEQ multiplex PCR, the repertoire was profiled, and TCRdb retains in-frame clones only, with some absent. The sample carries approximately 79,000 clones, about 92% recorded once. The source material was T cells isolated from PBMCs. All receptors derive from a human donor in good health. Both conserved end residues are part of each CDR3. The D gene is left open where the match is weak. Size is stated for part of the rows, as once, few or many counts, or as a class when the clone is expanded.

V gene	D gene	clone size	J gene	CDR3 DNA	CDR3 protein
TRBV11-3	TRBD1	-	TRBJ2-5	TGTGCCAGCAGCCAGGACAGGGCCGCAGAGACCCAGTACTTC	CASSQDRAAETQYF
TRBV7-2	-	-	TRBJ2-5	TGTGCCAGCAGCTTCGGAGAGACCCAGTACTTC	CASSFGETQYF
TRBV5-6	TRBD1	-	TRBJ1-5	TGTGCCAGCAGCTTGTTGGGACAGGGGTTCAATCAGCCCCAGCATTTT	CASSLLGQGFNQPQHF
TRBV25-1	-	-	TRBJ1-1	TGTGCCAGCAGTGATTCTTACAGGGTCCCTGAAGCTTTCTTT	CASSDSYRVPEAFF
TRBV30	-	-	TRBJ1-6	TGTGCCTGGGGGGACCAGGGGCTTTCACCCCTCCACTTT	CAWGDQGLSPLHF
TRBV5-1	TRBD1	few	TRBJ1-1	TGCGCCAGCAGCTTTCCGGACAGGGTAAACACTGAAGCTTTCTTT	CASSFPDRVNTEAFF
TRBV4-3	TRBD1	-	TRBJ1-1	TGCGCCAGCAGCCAGCACAGGGGGCGTAACACTGAAGCTTTCTTT	CASSQHRGRNTEAFF
TRBV6-5	TRBD1	once	TRBJ1-3	TGTGCCAGCGTCTCGGGACAGTCTGGAAACACCATATATTTT	CASVSGQSGNTIYF
TRBV6-6	TRBD1	-	TRBJ1-1	TGTGCCAGCAGGACAGGGCCTCCTGAAGCTTTCTTT	CASRTGPPEAFF
TRBV7-8	-	-	TRBJ1-5	TGTGCCAGCAGCTTAAGTGCGGGGGGCATATATAGCAATCAGCCCCAGCATTTT	CASSLSAGGIYSNQPQHF
TRBV9	TRBD1	-	TRBJ2-7	TGTGCCAGCAGCGTTGGGACAGCACACTACGAGCAGTACTTC	CASSVGTAHYEQYF
TRBV5-1	TRBD1	-	TRBJ2-1	TGCGCCAGCAGCTTCGGACAGGGAGGACACAATGAGCAGTTCTTC	CASSFGQGGHNEQFF
TRBV10-3	TRBD2	-	TRBJ2-1	TGTGCCATCAGCGATATTAGCGGGAGGATAAATGAGCAGTTCTTC	CAISDISGRINEQFF
TRBV4-1	TRBD2	-	TRBJ2-1	TGCGCCAGCAGCCAAGATCAAGCGGGAGGTCCCGGGGGTGAGCAGTTCTTC	CASSQDQAGGPGGEQFF
TRBV28	-	-	TRBJ1-4	TGTGCCAGCAGTTTCAGGAATGAAAAACTGTTTTTT	CASSFRNEKLFF
TRBV18	-	-	TRBJ1-3	TGTGCCAGCTCACCGGGAGGGACCCATCCAAACACCATATATTTT	CASSPGGTHPNTIYF
TRBV2	-	-	TRBJ2-7	TGTGCCAGCATAGTGGCGGAGGTGGGGGAGCAGTACTTC	CASIVAEVGEQYF
TRBV7-9	-	-	TRBJ1-2	TGTGCCAGCAGCTTAGAGGGGTTCTATGGCTACACCTTC	CASSLEGFYGYTF
TRBV11-3	TRBD1	-	TRBJ1-1	TGTGCCAGCGAGGGGGCCCGAGCTTTCTTT	CASEGARAFF
TRBV11-3	TRBD1	-	TRBJ1-4	TGTGCCAGCAGCTTGGGACAGGCCTTTAATGAAAAACTGTTTTTT	CASSLGQAFNEKLFF
TRBV25-1	TRBD1	-	TRBJ1-2	TGTGCCAGCAGTGAATATACAGGGGACTATGGCTACACCTTC	CASSEYTGDYGYTF
TRBV19	-	once	TRBJ1-1	TGTGCCAGTAGTATAGACAGGAACACTGAAGCTTTCTTT	CASSIDRNTEAFF
TRBV19	-	few	TRBJ1-1	TGTGCCAGTAGTATAACACAGGGCATCACTGAAGCTTTCTTT	CASSITQGITEAFF
TRBV18	TRBD1	-	TRBJ2-7	TGTGCCAGCTCAGAGGGGACAGCAATCTACGAGCAGTACTTC	CASSEGTAIYEQYF
TRBV29-1	TRBD1	-	TRBJ2-5	TGCAGCGTTGGACAGGGACAGGAGACCCAGTACTTC	CSVGQGQETQYF
TRBV30	-	-	TRBJ2-1	TGTGCCTGGAGTGTGAGGGCCCGTGAGCAGTTCTTC	CAWSVRAREQFF
TRBV27	TRBD1	-	TRBJ1-2	TGTGCCAGCGGCCAGGGACAGGACTATGGCTACACCTTC	CASGQGQDYGYTF
TRBV30	-	-	TRBJ2-2	TGTGCCTGGACCCCTATTGGCGGGGAGCTGTTTTTT	CAWTPIGGELFF
TRBV28	TRBD2	-	TRBJ2-7	TGTGCCAGCAGTCTCATGAGCGGGAGCGAGCAGTACTTC	CASSLMSGSEQYF
TRBV9	TRBD1	-	TRBJ2-1	TGTGCCAGCAGCCCCCGGACAGGGGTTAACAATGAGCAGTTCTTC	CASSPRTGVNNEQFF
TRBV2	-	-	TRBJ2-5	TGTGCCAGCAGCGGTGAAGAGACCCAGTACTTC	CASSGEETQYF
TRBV7-9	-	-	TRBJ2-1	TGTGCCAGCAGCTTAGAAGGCCTAGCCAATGAGCAGTTCTTC	CASSLEGLANEQFF
TRBV10-3	-	-	TRBJ1-4	TGTGCCACCCGGAGCTCAACTAATGAAAAACTGTTTTTT	CATRSSTNEKLFF
TRBV28	-	-	TRBJ2-7	TGTGCCAGCAGTTCCCCTGGACTGGACGAGCAGTACTTC	CASSSPGLDEQYF
TRBV27	-	-	TRBJ1-2	TGTGCCAGCAGTTTCTCCGGGACACCTATCGGACTCTATGGCTACACCTTC	CASSFSGTPIGLYGYTF
TRBV28	TRBD2	-	TRBJ2-3	TGTGCCAGCATTGTGGGGAGGGCGGAAGATACGCAGTATTTT	CASIVGRAEDTQYF
TRBV5-1	-	-	TRBJ1-3	TGCGCCAGCAGCCCAGGGTTCGATGGAAACACCATATATTTT	CASSPGFDGNTIYF
TRBV27	-	-	TRBJ1-4	TGTGCCAGCAGTTTATCGAACCGGGAAAAACTGTTTTTT	CASSLSNREKLFF
TRBV29-1	-	-	TRBJ1-4	TGCAGCGTCAAAATCCAGGAAACTAATGAAAAACTGTTTTTT	CSVKIQETNEKLFF
TRBV7-9	TRBD2	-	TRBJ2-1	TGTGCCAGCAGCTTAAAGAGGGAGGGCCCAAACAATGAGCAGTTCTTC	CASSLKREGPNNEQFF
TRBV9	TRBD2	-	TRBJ2-3	TGTGCCAGCAGCGTAGCTGAAGCGGGGCGCTTTACAGATACGCAGTATTTT	CASSVAEAGRFTDTQYF
TRBV7-8	TRBD2	few	TRBJ2-7	TGTGCCAGCAGCTCTTTGGGACTAGCAACTAACGAGCAGTACTTC	CASSSLGLATNEQYF
TRBV4-3	TRBD2	-	TRBJ2-1	TGCGCCAGCAGCCAGAATACCGGGACTAGCGGGAGAATTGAGCAGTTCTTC	CASSQNTGTSGRIEQFF
TRBV5-6	TRBD1	-	TRBJ1-1	TGTGCCAGCAGCTTGGGAGTGACAGGGTCTGAAGCTTTCTTT	CASSLGVTGSEAFF
TRBV5-1	-	-	TRBJ2-1	TGCGCCAGCAGCCCTTCTAATGAGCAGTTCTTC	CASSPSNEQFF
TRBV4-2	TRBD1	-	TRBJ2-7	TGTGCCAGCAGCCATCAACTACAGGGGACGGTGAGCTACGAGCAGTACTTC	CASSHQLQGTVSYEQYF
TRBV19	-	-	TRBJ2-1	TGTGCCAGTAAAGGTGTGGGCAGCTCCTACAATGAGCAGTTCTTC	CASKGVGSSYNEQFF
TRBV6-5	-	once	TRBJ2-7	TGTGCCAGTAGAGATAAGATGGTCTACGAGCAGTACTTC	CASRDKMVYEQYF
TRBV4-1	-	-	TRBJ2-7	TGCGCCAGCAGCCATCCCCCTGTTAAGTACTTC	CASSHPPVKYF
TRBV7-9	-	few	TRBJ1-1	TGTGCCAGCAGCCTATCCTACAGGGTCACTGAAGCTTTCTTT	CASSLSYRVTEAFF
TRBV5-4	TRBD2	-	TRBJ2-3	TGTGCCAGCAGCCTAAGGACTAGCGGGAGGTCAGATACGCAGTATTTT	CASSLRTSGRSDTQYF
TRBV19	-	-	TRBJ2-2	TGTGCCACCCCCAGACCTCGGGTCACCGGGGAGCTGTTTTTT	CATPRPRVTGELFF
TRBV29-1	TRBD2	once	TRBJ2-7	TGCAGCATTTCTAGCGGGAGTTTCTACGAGCAGTACTTC	CSISSGSFYEQYF
TRBV11-2	TRBD2	once	TRBJ2-2	TGTGCCAGCAGCTTAGTGGCGGGGGTGAACACCGGGGAGCTGTTTTTT	CASSLVAGVNTGELFF
TRBV5-5	-	-	TRBJ2-7	TGTGCCAGCAGCTTCCAGGGTCGCAACGAGCAGTACTTC	CASSFQGRNEQYF
TRBV15	-	-	TRBJ2-7	TGTGCCACCAGCAGAGATCTAGTAGGTTCGTACGAGCAGTACTTC	CATSRDLVGSYEQYF
TRBV19	-	-	TRBJ1-2	TGTGCCAGTAGTAGAGAAAAAACAGGGTATCTTGGCTACACCTTC	CASSREKTGYLGYTF
TRBV5-6	TRBD1	-	TRBJ2-7	TGTGCCAGCAGCGAGGACAGGGAACTTTTCGAGCAGTACTTC	CASSEDRELFEQYF
TRBV5-8	TRBD2	-	TRBJ2-7	TGTGCCAGCAGCTGGAGGACTAGCGGGAGGGCCAGGGACGAGCAGTACTTC	CASSWRTSGRARDEQYF